The 26 T cell receptor beta chains below were found in one sample sequenced in a study of T cell responses to AZD1222 COVID-19 vaccine. The data were produced by immunoSEQ multiplex PCR, yet TCRdb's version contains in-frame clones alone and is incomplete. In the table there are roughly 80,000 clones, 90% of which are singletons. This sample comprised peripheral blood, obtained on day 0 of AZD1222 vaccination. The receptor source for this set is an adult in good health.

This clone has a handful of counts. The chain couples TRBV7-2 to TRBJ2-3; no definite D call. Trimming pared 5 bases from V and 2 bases from J, leaving 11 bases between. Germline V CDR1 and CDR2: SGHTA, FQGNSA. CDR3 length: 14 residues. This CDR3 is CASSPRRLTDTQYF. The CDR3 DNA sequence: TGTGCCAGCAGCCCTAGGCGCCTCACAGATACGCAGTATTTT.

CDR3 coding DNA: TGTGCCAGCAGCTTTACAGGTTCCTATGGCTACACCTTC. Protein product: CASSFTGSYGYTF. The chain links TRBV5-4 to TRBJ1-2; a weak D match, TRBD1 (5 bases). The CDR3 consists of 13 residues. With 2 bases removed from V and 4 bases from J, the gap between germline ends came to 9 bases. The germline V gene has CDR1 SGHNT and CDR2 YYREEE (reference sequence).

This clone showed up just once. V usage is TRBV4-2 and J usage is TRBJ2-2, with 9 nucleotides matching TRBD2. The germline V gene has CDR1 LGHNA and CDR2 YNFKEQ. J was trimmed by 5 bases and V by 0 bases; bases with no gene match: 7. This CDR3 has 17 residues. CDR3 bases: TGTGCCAGCAGCCAAGATCTCCTAGCGGGGCCGACCGGGGAGCTGTTTTTT. Amino acids: CASSQDLLAGPTGELFF.

For the CDR3, the DNA is TGCGCCAGCAGCCCTTTACCGGCCTCTCACGAGCAGTACTTC. Translation: CASSPLPASHEQYF. The J gene is TRBJ2-7, the V gene TRBV4-1; no clear D gene. Germline lookup yields CDR1 MGHRA and CDR2 YSYEKL. The V gene lost 4 bases and the J gene lost 5 bases, with 15 bases spanning the gap. The CDR3 is 14 residues long.

The gene calls are TRBV29-1 and TRBJ1-2; D unclear. The CDR3 extends over 12 amino acids. Germline V gene sequence: CDR1 SQVTM, CDR2 ANQGSEA. Trimming stripped 4 bases from V and 2 bases from J, with 8 bases between. Here the CDR3 reads CSVVFSNYGYTF. The CDR3 DNA reads TGCAGCGTTGTCTTTTCGAACTATGGCTACACCTTC.

For the CDR3, the DNA is TGTGCCACCAGTGATCCGACGAGGGGGGCCCGAGTCACCGGGGAGCTGTTTTTT. This sequence encodes CATSDPTRGARVTGELFF. The V gene is TRBV24-1, the J gene TRBJ2-2; D possibly matches TRBD1 or TRBD2 (6 bases each). In germline, CDR1 is KGHDR, CDR2 SFDVKD. The CDR3 covers 18 residues. V was trimmed by 3 bases and J by 4 bases, leaving 20 bases between them.

This chain connects TRBV29-1 to TRBJ1-1, with TRBD1 identical over 7 bases. J lost 1 base, V lost 7 bases, and 3 bases had no gene match. The germline V gene has CDR1 SQVTM and CDR2 ANQGSEA. This CDR3 has 12 residues. The CDR3 bases are TGCAGCGCCCGACAGGGGAACACTGAAGCTTTCTTT. Its protein is CSARQGNTEAFF. The full variable domain, in which reference TRBV29-1 and TRBJ1-1 provide the parts outside the CDR3, is SAVISQKPSRDICQRGTSLTIQCQVDSQVTMMFWYRQQPGQSLTLIATANQGSEATYESGFVIDKFPISRPNLTFSTLTVSNMSPEDSSIYLCSARQGNTEAFFGQGTRLTVV.

V is TRBV4-2 and J is TRBJ2-1; the D gene is possibly TRBD2 (6 bases). The CDR3 sequence is 16 residues long. Germline V lookup: CDR1 LGHNA, CDR2 YNFKEQ. V was pared by 1 base and J by 6 bases, with 16 bases between. The CDR3 sequence: CASSQGGGAHSNEQFF. Written as DNA, the CDR3 is TGTGCCAGCAGCCAAGGCGGAGGGGCACATTCCAATGAGCAGTTCTTC.

This chain uses TRBV24-1 with TRBJ2-3, with D possibly TRBD1 on 6 matching bases. The CDR3 covers 15 residues. Trimming stripped 4 bases from V and 0 bases from J, with 10 bases between. Germline V gene lookup returns CDR1 KGHDR and CDR2 SFDVKD. This chain's CDR3 is CATSESGTSTDTQYF. The CDR3 coding sequence is TGTGCCACCAGTGAATCCGGGACAAGCACAGATACGCAGTATTTT.

J is TRBJ1-1 and V is TRBV3-1 (or the pseudogene TRBV3-2); D is possibly TRBD1 (5 bases). The germline V gene has CDR1 LGHDT and CDR2 YNNKEL (reference sequence). The ends were cut back, 6 bases at V and 1 base at J, with 12 bases in the middle. This CDR3 has 14 amino acids. CDR3 nucleotides: TGTGCCAGCAGAGGCGAGGGGCCGAACACTGAAGCTTTCTTT. It translates to CASRGEGPNTEAFF.

The chain employs TRBV6-2 or TRBV6-3 and TRBJ2-7; no reliable D call. V was cut by 0 bases and J by 3 bases, with 15 bases left in between. Germline-derived CDR1 and CDR2 are MNHEY and SVGEGT. The CDR3 loop spans 16 amino acids. The CDR3 nucleotides are TGTGCCAGCAGTTACTCCGCCACCGACTGGAGCTACGAGCAGTACTTC. The encoded protein is CASSYSATDWSYEQYF.

This clone was observed a handful of times. At one of its ends the junction is not consistent with the germline gene, which may arise from a read error. V usage is TRBV10-3 and J usage is TRBJ1-5; D perhaps matches TRBD1 (6 bases). The CDR3 is made up of 15 amino acids. Germline V lookup: CDR1 ENHRY, CDR2 SYGVKD. The CDR3 DNA sequence: TGTGCCACCACGGGACATCCTTATAGCAATCGGCCCCAGCATTTT. Translating gives CATTGHPYSNRPQHF.

The chain carries TRBV6-2 or TRBV6-3 and TRBJ2-1; TRBD2 agrees at 7 bases. Germline V CDR1 and CDR2: MNHEY, SVGEGT. The V segment lost 4 bases and the J segment 2 bases; nucleotides outside the gene matches: 5. There are 15 residues in the CDR3. DNA of the CDR3: TGTGCCAGCAGTTGGGCGGGAGATACCTACAATGAGCAGTTCTTC. Protein: CASSWAGDTYNEQFF.

This chain links TRBV2 with TRBJ2-2; 11 bases map to TRBD1. Looked up from germline, CDR1 is SNHLY and CDR2 is FYNNEI. CDR3 size: 18 residues. V lost 6 bases to trimming and J lost 2 bases; unmatched junction nucleotides: 11. CDR3 loop: CASSDSPGQGANTGELFF. For the CDR3, the DNA is TGTGCCAGCAGCGACAGTCCAGGACAGGGGGCTAACACCGGGGAGCTGTTTTTT.

The chain joins TRBV10-3 to TRBJ2-7, with 9 bases matching TRBD1. Unmatched junction bases numbered 1, after V lost 6 bases and J lost 4 bases. Germline values: CDR1 ENHRY, CDR2 SYGVKD. This CDR3 comprises 12 residues. The CDR3 nucleotides read TGTGCCATCAGACAGGGGGCATACGAGCAGTACTTC. Protein product: CAIRQGAYEQYF.

The CDR3 region has the DNA TGCGCCAGCAGCCCCGCAGGGGATGAAGGAGCTTTCTTT. Its translation is CASSPAGDEGAFF. The V and J genes are TRBV5-1 and TRBJ1-1; D is perhaps TRBD1 (6 bases). Trimming took off 4 bases at V and 10 bases at J, with 17 bases between the two ends. This CDR3 comprises 13 residues. Germline CDR1 SGHRS, CDR2 YFSETQ.

The chain links TRBV14 to TRBJ2-1; the D gene is possibly TRBD2 (6 bases). The CDR3 contains 16 residues. Trimming shortened V by 1 base and J by 0 bases, and 10 bases separated the two germline ends. CDR1 and CDR2 (germline): SGHDN, FVKESK. This CDR3 reads CASSQVIAVSYNEQFF. The CDR3 DNA reads TGTGCCAGCAGCCAAGTGATAGCGGTCTCCTACAATGAGCAGTTCTTC. The variable domain in full, completed from reference TRBV14 and TRBJ2-1, reads EAGVTQFPSHSVIEKGQTVTLRCDPISGHDNLYWYRRVMGKEIKFLLHFVKESKQDESGMPNNRFLAERTGGTYSTLKVQPAELEDSGVYFCASSQVIAVSYNEQFFGPGTRLTVL.

CDR3: CASSERSGGGADEQFF. For the CDR3, the DNA is TGTGCCAGCAGTGAAAGGTCCGGCGGGGGGGCCGATGAGCAGTTCTTC. The V and J genes are TRBV6-1 and TRBJ2-1; 9 nucleotides align to TRBD2. The V gene end was trimmed by 2 bases and the J gene end by 8 bases; junction bases not matched to a gene: 10. CDR1 MNHNS and CDR2 SASEGT come from the germline V gene. The CDR3 is made up of 16 amino acids.

The chain uses TRBV6-5 and TRBJ1-1; the D is unclear. CDR1 MNHEY and CDR2 SVGAGI come from the germline V gene. CDR3 size: 12 residues. V gave up 2 bases and J gave up 7 bases, with 8 bases separating them. The CDR3 nucleotides are TGTGCCAGCAGTTACGGAGGGAATGAAGCTTTCTTT. Protein product: CASSYGGNEAFF.

V is TRBV24-1 and J is TRBJ2-1, with 7 bases that match TRBD2. Trimming removed 2 bases from V and 7 bases from J; junction bases left unmatched: 10. The V gene's germline CDR1 is KGHDR and CDR2 SFDVKD. This CDR3 has 16 amino acids. The CDR3 here is CATSDYMAGVRNEQFF. CDR3 coding DNA: TGTGCCACCAGTGATTACATGGCGGGAGTTAGGAATGAGCAGTTCTTC.

This clone appeared a few times. The chain is built from TRBV5-1 and TRBJ1-3, with D unclear. The ends were cut back, 7 bases at V and 3 bases at J, with 11 bases in the middle. Germline-derived CDR1 and CDR2 are SGHRS and YFSETQ. The CDR3 is 13 amino acids. The CDR3 sequence is CASAEVFGNTIYF. In nucleotides, the CDR3 is TGCGCCAGCGCGGAGGTTTTTGGAAACACCATATATTTT. The complete variable domain, with remaining parts taken from reference TRBV5-1 and TRBJ1-3, reads KAGVTQTPRYLIKTRGQQVTLSCSPISGHRSVSWYQQTPGQGLQFLFEYFSETQRNKGNFPGRFSGRQFSNSRSEMNVSTLELGDSALYLCASAEVFGNTIYFGEGSWLTVV.

The J gene is TRBJ1-5, the V gene TRBV18; D remains unclear. This CDR3 contains 13 residues. Germline-derived CDR1 and CDR2 are KGHSH and LQKENI. V dropped 4 bases and J dropped 6 bases, with 10 bases sitting between them. CDR3 coding DNA: TGTGCCAGCTCACTAGACAATAGTCAGCCCCAGCATTTT. Its translation is CASSLDNSQPQHF.

V gene TRBV14 combines with J gene TRBJ2-7; 8 bases are a match to TRBD1. V gave up 3 bases and J gave up 0 bases; unmatched junction bases: 4. The CDR3 loop spans 15 amino acids. Germline V gene data show CDR1 as SGHDN and CDR2 as FVKESK. The CDR3 region has the DNA TGTGCCAGCAGCCAGACAGGGGACAGCTCCTACGAGCAGTACTTC. It codes for CASSQTGDSSYEQYF.

This clone was seen a handful of times. The V call is TRBV7-8, the J call TRBJ2-7; 7 nucleotides agree with TRBD2. The V gene's germline CDR1 is SGHVS and CDR2 FQNEAQ. The CDR3 contains 14 residues. V lost 4 bases and J lost 4; bases outside the gene matches: 7. The CDR3 DNA reads as TGTGCCAGCAGCTCACCCGTCGGGGGGTACGAGCAGTACTTC. Translation gives CASSSPVGGYEQYF.

This clone was counted a single time. This chain links TRBV7-3 with TRBJ2-1; D may be TRBD1 (5 bases). The germline V gene has CDR1 SGHTA and CDR2 FQGTGA. V was pared by 5 bases and J by 7 bases, with 9 bases between. CDR3 length: 12 residues. CDR3 sequence reads: CASSDKGNEQFF. CDR3 DNA: TGTGCCAGCAGCGATAAGGGGAATGAGCAGTTCTTC.

The sample holds a few counts of this clone. The J gene is TRBJ1-2, the V gene TRBV12-3 or TRBV12-4; D may be TRBD1 (6 bases). This CDR3 is 13 amino acids long. V was cut by 5 bases and J by 7 bases, with 14 bases left in between. CDR3 DNA: TGTGCCAGCAGTGCCCACAGGGTTGGTGGCTACACCTTC. Its translation is CASSAHRVGGYTF.